This T cell receptor (beta chain) was sequenced during a study of T cell repertoires in cytomegalovirus infection. Study overall: Public signatures in TCR beta pointed to CMV infection and matching HLA type.

CDR1 SNHLY and CDR2 FYNNEI come from the germline V gene. Trimming left V 3 bases short and J 2 bases short, with 13 bases between. The CDR3 is 15 amino acids. Broader study findings: Dominant in the ex vivo response were TCR beta clonotypes restricted by HLA-C and specific for CMV. Cumulative public TCR beta family frequency identified carriers of CMV plus the relevant HLA.

This clonotype occurred a few times. Its antigen is currently unknown. TCRdb passed the reads through MiXCR, listing each CDR3 protein once. The sample gives about 400,000 distinct CDR3 sequences, 15% to 20% of which show up once; under 9% is in the top ten. The sequencing sample was made of PBMCs. V gene TRBV2 combines with J gene TRBJ2-5; D gene unclear. The sequence came from a human donor in good health (CMV status not recorded). Some clones in this sample may be carry-over from other donors' samples. CDR3: CASSDGWNQQETQYF. In DNA form, the CDR3 reads TGTGCCAGCAGTGATGGTTGGAACCAGCAAGAGACCCAGTACTTC.